This TCR beta chain is drawn from a study of human T cells and chemical hapten exposure. V lost 4 bases and J 5 bases, leaving 13 bases between the germline ends. The CDR3 is 14 residues long. CDR1 MGHRA and CDR2 YSYEKL come from the germline V gene. In this sample, this clonotype turned up once. Each CDR3 protein is one row after TCRdb ran MiXCR on the RACE reads. The sample gives roughly 200,000 distinct CDR3 sequences, around 25% of which show up once; about 2.5% is in the top ten. Time point denoted: patch test 3, about 24 weeks after DPC sensitization. Described treatment: therapeutic diphenylcyclopropenone sensitization with weekly scalp DPC.

The clonotype was recovered from a woman between 40 and 50 years old with alopecia areata. Some clones in this sample may be carry-over from other donors' samples. This specimen was whole blood, taken in connection with sensitization to the hapten diphenylcyclopropenone (DPC). The chain joins TRBV4-1 to TRBJ2-3, with D maybe TRBD1 (5 bases). In DNA, the CDR3 is TGCGCCAGCAGCCTGGGGCAGCGTCAAGATACGCAGTATTTT. Encoded protein: CASSLGQRQDTQYF.